This T cell receptor (beta chain) was found in a study of patients and donors after allogeneic stem cell transplantation. TCRdb processed the RT-PCR reads anew with MiXCR; each CDR3 protein has one entry. The table has about 1,500 distinct CDR3 sequences, under 25% seen once. Trimming at V came to 3 bases and at J to 3 bases, leaving 2 bases not matched to a gene. The CDR3 is made up of 14 amino acids. In germline, CDR1 is KGHSH, CDR2 LQKENI. Sequencing was carried out using blood, either unsorted or a sorted T cell fraction (not recorded which). The clonotype originates from a human donor who was either an allogeneic HSCT recipient or a stem cell or donor lymphocyte infusion donor (not recorded which). It is not recorded whose cells these are; they may come from a transplant donor. V usage is TRBV18 and J usage is TRBJ1-1; 9 positions match TRBD1. The CDR3 reads CASSPRDRDTEAFF. The CDR3 nucleotides are TGTGCCAGCTCACCGAGGGACAGGGACACTGAAGCTTTCTTT.